The T cell receptor (beta chain) described here comes from a study of beta chain features in type 1 diabetes. V lost 7 bases to trimming and J lost 9 bases, with 21 bases between them. CDR1 and CDR2 from the germline V gene are SQVTM and ANQGSEA. There are 13 residues in the CDR3. Study observations and caveats: All four CD4+ subsets from Type 1 diabetes patients carried moderately but significantly shorter TCRB CDR3s. Relative to healthy donors, patients appeared to have naive, central memory and Treg TCRB repertoires that were more similar.

In this sample, this clone turned up a few times. The antigen is not known. The study reverse transcribed the entire isolated RNA, so it sequenced expressed TCRB transcripts. Clones were sequenced by immunoSEQ multiplex PCR, and TCRdb holds only the in-frame ones, with some missing. Of 900,000 or so clones in the sample, roughly 17% were seen once. The sequenced sample was naive CD4+ T cells from blood. The chain combines TRBV29-1 with TRBJ2-5; possibly TRBD1 for D (6 bases). The TCR comes from a woman younger than 30 in good health. The CDR3 sequence: CSAKRGLPGAQYF. The CDR3 nucleotides are TGCAGCGCCAAAAGGGGGTTACCTGGGGCCCAGTACTTC.